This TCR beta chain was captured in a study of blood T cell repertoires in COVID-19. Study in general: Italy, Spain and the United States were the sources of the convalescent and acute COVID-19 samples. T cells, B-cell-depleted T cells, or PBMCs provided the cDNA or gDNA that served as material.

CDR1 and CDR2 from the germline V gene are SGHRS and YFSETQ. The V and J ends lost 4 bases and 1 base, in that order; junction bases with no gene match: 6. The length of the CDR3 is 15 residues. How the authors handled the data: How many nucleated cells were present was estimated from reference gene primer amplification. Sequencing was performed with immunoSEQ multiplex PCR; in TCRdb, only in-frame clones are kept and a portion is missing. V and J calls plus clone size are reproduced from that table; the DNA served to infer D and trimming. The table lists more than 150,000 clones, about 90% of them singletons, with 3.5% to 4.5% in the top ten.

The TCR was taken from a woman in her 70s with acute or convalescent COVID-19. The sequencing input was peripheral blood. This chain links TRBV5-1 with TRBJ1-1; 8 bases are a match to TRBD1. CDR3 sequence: CASSAWGQANTEAFF. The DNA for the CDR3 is TGCGCCAGCAGCGCCTGGGGACAGGCGAACACTGAAGCTTTCTTT.